This entry lists 2 T cell receptor beta chains sequenced from one sample in a study of PD-1 blockade in classical Hodgkin lymphoma. Every one of the patients relapsed after autologous stem cell transplantation (brentuximab vedotin exposure was variable). Some clones are missing from TCRdb's copy, which holds only in-frame ones; the method was immunoSEQ multiplex PCR. The sample holds just under 30,000 clones, about two thirds seen once. The sequences come from peripheral blood mononuclear cells (PBMCs), collected before the second cycle of nivolumab. The receptor source for this set is a human donor with classical Hodgkin lymphoma.

The J gene is TRBJ1-1, the V gene TRBV6-5; the D is unclear. V shed 6 bases and J shed 0 bases, with 11 bases lying between them. The CDR3 runs to 14 residues. CDR1 MNHEY and CDR2 SVGAGI come from the germline V gene. The CDR3 protein is CASSQVGMNTEAFF. The DNA of the CDR3 is TGTGCCAGCAGCCAAGTTGGGATGAACACTGAAGCTTTCTTT.

V gene TRBV7-9 combines with J gene TRBJ2-1; TRBD2 aligns across 9 bases. The germline CDR1 and CDR2 sequences are SEHNR and FQNEAQ (reference sequence). The CDR3 length is 16 residues. The V segment lost 6 bases and the J segment 7 bases; nucleotides outside the gene matches: 13. CDR3 sequence reads: CASSPRAGGVSNEQFF. CDR3 nucleotide sequence: TGTGCCAGCAGTCCCAGGGCGGGAGGGGTGTCAAATGAGCAGTTCTTC.